The text below deals with one TCR beta chain. This clone occurred a few times. Its specific antigen is unknown. No base quality information exists; no much larger clone differs at one position. Each collaborating institution followed its own protocols to collect whole blood in K2EDTA tubes. For TCRbeta analysis, collaborator samples were shipped as frozen whole blood, as isolated PBMCs, or as DNA extracted from either sample type. This entry belongs to a study of blood T cell repertoires in COVID-19 (dated by TCRdb to between 2020 and 2021). General notes on the study: Samples from collaborators originated in the United States, Italy and Spain and spanned both the acute and convalescent phases of COVID-19. Sample metadata almost always included a de-identified subject ID, COVID-19 status, age in years and sex. The samples were drawn from the first 160 participants of the ongoing ImmuneRACE study and from 1,254 subjects provided by 6 global collaborators. The prospective study material was composed of cDNA or gDNA derived from T cells, B-cell-depleted T cells, or PBMCs. The dataset comprised deeply sampled blood TCRbeta repertoires from subjects exposed to, actively infected with, or recovered from COVID-19. The repertoires were released in a freely available public database meant as a resource for research on the immune response to SARS-CoV-2. Where HLA class I and class II types were available, the types were taken from metadata supplied by the sample provider, not from assay-based typing. On the study overall, not on this receptor specifically: How much clinical and demographic metadata was included differed by source and by participant, and the metadata was provided uncurated.

The immunoSEQ Assay, a bias-controlled multiplex PCR, was used to amplify TCRbeta CDR3 regions from genomic DNA. The published analysis was carried out like this. Nucleated cell counts per sample were estimated from amplification of reference gene primers within the assay. To quantify the absolute abundance of each unique TCRbeta CDR3 rearrangement, sequence reads were collapsed and filtered. Productive Simpson clonality was computed per sample as the square root of Simpson's diversity index over productive rearrangements. The table comes from immuneACCESS by way of TCRdb, which keeps in-frame sequences with V and J called. Part of the clones is missing from these tables; in studies checked, under half for an unresolved V gene and the rest for unknown reasons. That table supplies the V and J calls and clone size; D and trimming were determined from the DNA. Recorded for this sample are about 150,000 clones; more than 65% of them occurred a single time. Together, the top ten hold about 3.9% of the sample.

This clonotype was sampled from a man between 60 and 75 years old with acute or convalescent COVID-19. The source material was peripheral blood.

CDR3 sequence: CASSPGTGGLSEQYF. The sequenced DNA: TGTGCCAGCAGCCCCGGGACAGGGGGCTTGAGTGAGCAGTACTTC. The chain couples TRBV11-2 to TRBJ2-7, with TRBD1 matching 12 junction bases. The CDR3 covers 15 residues, taking in both the cysteine and the phenylalanine. Just CDR3 DNA is preserved here, 45 bases in frame from base 1. Based on the germline V gene, the CDR1 and CDR2 sequences are SGHAT and FQNNGV. V lost 5 bases and J lost 7 bases, and the count of bases not matched to a germline gene is 9.